These 18 T cell receptor beta chains share one sample of origin, sequenced in a study of blood T cell repertoires in COVID-19. Data came from immunoSEQ multiplex PCR; TCRdb stores just in-frame clones and leaves some out. The sample shows about 190,000 clones, around 83% of them seen only once. The sequenced sample was peripheral blood. The receptors were gathered from a woman in her twenties or thirties with active or convalescent COVID-19.

This clone was observed a single time. The V and J genes are TRBV7-6 and TRBJ2-1; D perhaps matches TRBD2 (7 bases). CDR3 length: 12 residues. Per germline, CDR1 SGHVS and CDR2 FNYEAQ. V gave up 4 bases and J gave up 12 bases, with 13 bases separating them. CDR3 region: CASSSLGGLQFF. CDR3 sequence (DNA): TGTGCCAGCAGCTCGCTCGGGGGGCTGCAGTTCTTC.

The genes are TRBV6-6 and TRBJ2-7; the D gene is possibly TRBD1 (5 bases). Looked up from germline, CDR1 is MNHNY and CDR2 is SVGAGI (reference sequence). V was pared by 5 bases and J by 4 bases, with 9 bases between. The CDR3 has 12 amino acids. In nucleotides, the CDR3 is TGTGCCAGCAGTCCTCGACAGTACGAGCAGTACTTC. As protein: CASSPRQYEQYF.

The CDR3 spells CASSAPDRRNQPQHF. Written as DNA, the CDR3 is TGTGCCAGTAGTGCCCCGGACAGGCGCAATCAGCCCCAGCATTTT. The rearrangement uses TRBV19 and TRBJ1-5; 7 bases fit TRBD1. CDR1 is LNHDA and CDR2 is SQIVND in the germline V gene (reference sequence). The CDR3 runs 15 residues. Losses at the gene ends were 5 bases for V and 2 bases for J; bases not matched to a gene: 6.

The CDR3 nucleotides are TGCAGTGCTAGTATACAGGGCGCATGGAATTCACCCCTCCACTTT. This gives the protein CSASIQGAWNSPLHF. This rearrangement joins TRBV20-1 to TRBJ1-6; a possible D gene is TRBD1 (6 bases). This CDR3 region has 15 residues. Trimming left V 3 bases short and J 7 bases short, with 16 bases between. Germline CDR1 is DFQATT and CDR2 is SNEGSKA (reference sequence).

V is TRBV6-5 and J is TRBJ1-2; D gene uncertain. The CDR3 contains 14 residues. Germline V CDR1 and CDR2: MNHEY, SVGAGI. V was pared by 4 bases and J by 1 base, with 10 bases between. CDR3 region: CASSSGDFNYGYTF. In DNA form, the CDR3 reads TGTGCCAGCAGTTCCGGGGATTTTAACTATGGCTACACCTTC.

The chain combines TRBV4-2 with TRBJ2-2; weak D call: TRBD1 (5 bases). Deletions cut 7 bases from V and 6 bases from J, with 12 bases between. The CDR3 has 13 amino acids. The germline V gene encodes CDR1 LGHNA and CDR2 YNFKEQ. CDR3 DNA: TGTGCCAGCAATGGGGCAGGTCCCGGGGAGCTGTTTTTT. This gives the protein CASNGAGPGELFF.

V gene TRBV28 combines with J gene TRBJ2-6, with a weak D call TRBD1 (6 bases). Trimming left V 2 bases short and J 4 bases short, with 9 bases between. The CDR3 sequence is 15 residues long. Germline V gives CDR1 MDHEN, CDR2 SYDVKM. This CDR3 reads CASSLRGTGANVLTF. The CDR3 region has the DNA TGTGCCAGCAGTTTAAGGGGGACCGGGGCCAACGTCCTGACTTTC.

Here the CDR3 reads CASSLRSDGGEKLFF. In DNA, the CDR3 is TGTGCCAGCAGCTTGCGGTCGGATGGAGGTGAAAAACTGTTTTTT. The J gene is TRBJ1-4, the V gene TRBV5-4; D is unclear. Per the germline V gene, CDR1 is SGHNT and CDR2 is YYREEE (reference sequence). V lost 1 base, J lost 7 bases, and 14 bases lay in between. The CDR3 sequence is 15 residues long.

This chain joins TRBV30 and TRBJ1-2; D call uncertain. Trimming took 0 bases from V and 8 from J, leaving 16 bases between them. CDR1 GTSNPN and CDR2 SVGIG come from the germline V gene (reference sequence). CDR3 length equals 14 residues. The CDR3 DNA follows: TGTGCCTGGAGTGTAAAGTCAAAAGCGGGAGGCTACACCTTC. This codes for CAWSVKSKAGGYTF.

The chain uses TRBV9 and TRBJ2-1; 10 nucleotides line up with TRBD1. Trimming took 4 bases from V and 6 from J; bases not matched to a gene: 10. Germline loops: CDR1 SGDLS, CDR2 YYNGEE. The CDR3 is 16 amino acids. CDR3 loop: CASSPGTGVFGNEQFF. The CDR3 DNA is TGTGCCAGCAGCCCCGGGACAGGGGTTTTCGGCAATGAGCAGTTCTTC.

As DNA, the CDR3 is TGTGCCGTCGAGGGGGACAATCGACGCCGAAGCTATGGCTACACCTTC. Translating gives CAVEGDNRRRSYGYTF. The chain joins TRBV19 to TRBJ1-2; maybe TRBD1 (6 bases). Germline V gene sequence: CDR1 LNHDA, CDR2 SQIVND (reference sequence). This CDR3 spans 16 amino acids. With 11 bases removed from V and 4 bases from J, the gap between germline ends came to 26 bases.

This chain uses TRBV4-1 with TRBJ2-3; TRBD2 might be the D (5 bases). Germline V gives CDR1 MGHRA, CDR2 YSYEKL. This CDR3 spans 16 amino acids. With 3 bases removed from V and 2 bases from J, the gap between germline ends came to 15 bases. CDR3 loop: CASSQPIGISTDTQYF. CDR3 in DNA: TGCGCCAGCAGCCAGCCCATCGGGATCTCCACAGATACGCAGTATTTT.

The rearrangement links TRBV3-1 (or the pseudogene TRBV3-2) to TRBJ1-1; D ambiguous. V dropped 8 bases and J dropped 1 base, with 11 bases sitting between them. This CDR3 spans 13 amino acids. Germline V gene sequence: CDR1 LGHDT, CDR2 YNNKEL (reference sequence). CDR3 sequence (DNA): TGTGCCAGCGCCAGGTTTGGGAACACTGAAGCTTTCTTT. Translating it yields CASARFGNTEAFF.

This clone came up a few times. The J gene is TRBJ1-1, the V gene TRBV7-9, with D perhaps TRBD1 (6 bases). Germline CDR1 is SEHNR and CDR2 is FQNEAQ (reference sequence). This CDR3 has 13 amino acids. V was shortened by 1 base and J by 6 bases, with 9 bases between the two germline ends. The CDR3 reads CASSLGSGAEAFF. In DNA, the CDR3 is TGTGCCAGCAGCTTAGGTTCAGGGGCTGAAGCTTTCTTT.

The DNA for the CDR3 is TGTGCCACCCACCGTCAGCGGGAGGGTTCGGATACGCAGTATTTT. This codes for CATHRQREGSDTQYF. The chain has TRBV7-9 and TRBJ2-3, with 10 bases identical to TRBD2. The junction had 13 bases not matched to a gene; V was cut back by 10 bases and J by 6 bases. The V gene's germline CDR1 is SEHNR and CDR2 FQNEAQ (reference sequence). The CDR3 loop spans 15 amino acids. The full variable domain, completed using reference TRBV7-9 and TRBJ2-3, is DTGVSQNPRHKITKRGQNVTFRCDPISEHNRLYWYRQTLGQGPEFLTYFQNEAQLEKSRLLSDRFSAERPKGSFSTLEIQRTEQGDSAMYLCATHRQREGSDTQYFGPGTRLTVL.

This rearrangement joins TRBV18 to TRBJ1-6; D perhaps matches TRBD1 (6 bases). Germline CDR1 and CDR2: KGHSH and LQKENI. Trimming pared 1 base from V and 19 bases from J, leaving 20 bases between. The CDR3 is made up of 14 amino acids. The CDR3 coding sequence is TGTGCCAGCTCACCACAGCCAGGGGTTGGATCCCCTCACTTT. Protein sequence: CASSPQPGVGSPHF.

This chain connects TRBV6-6 to TRBJ2-2; tentative D call: TRBD2 (6 bases). The CDR3 has 14 amino acids. Germline CDR1 MNHNY, CDR2 SVGAGI (reference sequence). V was trimmed by 7 bases and J by 5 bases, leaving 14 bases between them. CDR3 bases: TGTGCCAGCACCCTTCCGGGGGTGACCGGGGAGCTGTTTTTT. As protein: CASTLPGVTGELFF.

The chain couples TRBV7-9 to TRBJ2-7, with 9 bases lining up with TRBD2. This CDR3 region has 16 residues. V dropped 3 bases and J dropped 0; count of bases not matched to a gene: 6. In germline, CDR1 is SEHNR, CDR2 FQNEAQ (reference sequence). CDR3 nucleotides: TGTGCCAGCAGCTTCATAACTAGCGGGCCCTCCTACGAGCAGTACTTC. Amino acid sequence: CASSFITSGPSYEQYF.